The 15 T cell receptor beta chains below come from one sample, sequenced in a study of persistence of HIV-infected CD4 T cells. Lysates of CMV-infected fibroblasts at 10 ug/mL stimulated these cells. Sorted nonresponding memory CD4+ T cells were CD40L-negative, CD69-negative, CD45RO-high. Their antigens remain unidentified. The libraries were made with immunoSEQ version 4 in survey mode. Sequencing used immunoSEQ multiplex PCR; TCRdb keeps in-frame clones, though not all of them. The sample lists over 25,000 clones; 82% were seen once. Sequenced material: CD4+ T cells sorted from PBMCs after roughly 18-hour stimulation, taken from a patient who received antiretroviral therapy. These receptor sequences come from an adult man with HIV who was CMV-seropositive.

The chain links TRBV7-3 to TRBJ2-1, with D unclear. V gave up 3 bases and J gave up 1 base, with 4 bases separating them. The germline V gene encodes CDR1 SGHTA and CDR2 FQGTGA. The CDR3 sequence is 13 residues long. The chain's CDR3 is CASSLFSYNEQFF. In nucleotides, the CDR3 is TGTGCCAGCAGCTTGTTTTCCTACAATGAGCAGTTCTTC.

This chain uses TRBV29-1 with TRBJ2-3; D tentatively fits TRBD1 or TRBD2 (7 bases each). There are 15 residues in the CDR3. CDR1 SQVTM and CDR2 ANQGSEA come from the germline V gene. With 6 bases removed from V and 5 bases from J, the gap between germline ends came to 21 bases. The CDR3: CSVAPVGGGGDTQYF. CDR3 coding DNA: TGCAGCGTCGCCCCGGTGGGAGGGGGCGGAGATACGCAGTATTTT.

The chain employs TRBV20-1 and TRBJ2-3; 12 bases align to TRBD2. The CDR3 sequence is 17 residues long. Looked up from germline, CDR1 is DFQATT and CDR2 is SNEGSKA (reference sequence). The V gene end was trimmed by 3 bases and the J gene end by 0 bases; junction bases not matched to a gene: 7. The CDR3 DNA follows: TGCAGTGCTAGTGGACTAGCGGGGCGATCTAGCACAGATACGCAGTATTTT. It is translated as CSASGLAGRSSTDTQYF.

This clone was recorded once. The V call is TRBV3-1 (or the pseudogene TRBV3-2), the J call TRBJ1-3, with D hard to call. Trimming pared 2 bases from V and 1 base from J, leaving 6 bases between. This CDR3 region has 14 residues. Germline V gives CDR1 LGHDT, CDR2 YNNKEL (reference sequence). CDR3 sequence: CASSQQRSGNTIYF. The DNA of the CDR3 is TGTGCCAGCAGCCAACAGAGATCTGGAAACACCATATATTTT.

This clone was counted a few times. The V call is TRBV28, the J call TRBJ1-5; D gene uncertain. Per the germline V gene, CDR1 is MDHEN and CDR2 is SYDVKM. The V end was cut by 7 bases, the J end by 1 base, with 14 bases between. This CDR3 region has 15 residues. The CDR3: CASTARISSNQPQHF. CDR3 coding DNA: TGTGCCAGCACCGCGAGGATTTCAAGCAATCAGCCCCAGCATTTT.

This rearrangement joins TRBV19 to TRBJ1-1; 7 nucleotides match TRBD1. The junction had 8 bases not matched to a gene; V was cut back by 7 bases and J by 3 bases. The germline V gene has CDR1 LNHDA and CDR2 SQIVND (reference sequence). The CDR3 extends over 14 amino acids. The CDR3 nucleotides are TGTGCCAGTACCCCGACAGGGTTGTACACTGAAGCTTTCTTT. It specifies CASTPTGLYTEAFF.

The V and J genes are TRBV7-9 and TRBJ1-2, with unresolved D. Per germline, CDR1 SEHNR and CDR2 FQNEAQ (reference sequence). Trimming cost V 0 bases and J 6 bases, with 17 bases left between them. This CDR3 spans 16 amino acids. The CDR3 loop is CASSLAPGTPQDGYTF. The CDR3 bases are TGTGCCAGCAGCTTAGCCCCAGGAACCCCCCAAGATGGCTACACCTTC.

The chain uses TRBV24-1 and TRBJ2-4; possibly TRBD1 for D (5 bases). Germline V gives CDR1 KGHDR, CDR2 SFDVKD. V gave up 7 bases and J gave up 9 bases, with 15 bases separating them. The CDR3 has 13 amino acids. CDR3 region: CATRSTDSSIQYF. Written as DNA, the CDR3 is TGTGCCACCAGGTCGACAGATTCAAGCATTCAGTACTTC.

The V gene is TRBV25-1, the J gene TRBJ2-3; 8 positions agree with TRBD2. Germline-derived CDR1 and CDR2 are MGHDK and SYGVNS. The CDR3 is made up of 15 amino acids. Losses at the gene ends were 5 bases for V and 1 base for J; bases not matched to a gene: 5. The CDR3 is CASSLHSGGTDTQYF. The CDR3 DNA is TGTGCCAGCAGTCTTCATAGCGGGGGCACAGATACGCAGTATTTT.

This sequence joins TRBV10-2 and TRBJ1-1, with D hard to call. Trimming stripped 2 bases from V and 3 bases from J, with 13 bases between. Per germline, CDR1 WSHSY and CDR2 SAAADI. This CDR3 is built from 15 residues. CDR3 in amino acids: CASSERFRVDTEAFF. Here the CDR3 DNA reads TGCGCCAGCAGTGAGCGGTTTAGGGTGGACACTGAAGCTTTCTTT.

On this clone: The same CDR3 can be traced to other DNA sequences in this sample. The rearrangement uses TRBV9 and TRBJ1-5, with TRBD1 identical over 8 bases. J gave up 4 bases and V 2 bases, and 5 bases lay outside the gene matches. Looked up from germline, CDR1 is SGDLS and CDR2 is YYNGEE. The CDR3 spans 15 residues. The CDR3 region has the DNA TGTGCCAGCAGCGTGGGGACAGGCATAAATCAGCCCCAGCATTTT. It specifies CASSVGTGINQPQHF.

V usage is TRBV5-1 and J usage is TRBJ1-2; no reliable D call. Germline V gene data show CDR1 as SGHRS and CDR2 as YFSETQ. The CDR3 totals 16 residues. V was cut by 4 bases and J by 4 bases, with 20 bases left in between. In nucleotides, the CDR3 is TGCGCCAGCAGCCCGACCGAAGGGATTAGTGGCTATGGCTACACCTTC. Residues: CASSPTEGISGYGYTF.

V is TRBV7-2 and J is TRBJ1-1, with D perhaps TRBD1 (5 bases). Trimming took off 3 bases at V and 4 bases at J, with 12 bases between the two ends. This CDR3 is 14 amino acids long. Germline loops: CDR1 SGHTA, CDR2 FQGNSA. The CDR3 protein is CASSLGGISTEAFF. CDR3 nucleotides: TGTGCCAGCAGCTTGGGGGGAATCAGCACTGAAGCTTTCTTT.

The chain carries TRBV28 and TRBJ1-1; tentative D call: TRBD1 (6 bases). This CDR3 is 14 amino acids long. With 5 bases removed from V and 1 base from J, the gap between germline ends came to 11 bases. Germline CDR1 is MDHEN and CDR2 is SYDVKM. CDR3 residues: CASSGRGQNTEAFF. CDR3 nucleotide sequence: TGTGCCAGCAGTGGGCGGGGACAGAACACTGAAGCTTTCTTT.

The CDR3: CAGGGNYYGYTF. DNA for the CDR3: TGTGCCGGGGGGGGCAATTACTATGGCTACACCTTC. The chain carries TRBV6-5 and TRBJ1-2, with TRBD1 as a possible D gene (6 bases). The germline V and J ends were trimmed by 11 bases and 3 bases, with 13 bases remaining between them. Germline assignment: CDR1 MNHEY and CDR2 SVGAGI. CDR3 size: 12 residues.